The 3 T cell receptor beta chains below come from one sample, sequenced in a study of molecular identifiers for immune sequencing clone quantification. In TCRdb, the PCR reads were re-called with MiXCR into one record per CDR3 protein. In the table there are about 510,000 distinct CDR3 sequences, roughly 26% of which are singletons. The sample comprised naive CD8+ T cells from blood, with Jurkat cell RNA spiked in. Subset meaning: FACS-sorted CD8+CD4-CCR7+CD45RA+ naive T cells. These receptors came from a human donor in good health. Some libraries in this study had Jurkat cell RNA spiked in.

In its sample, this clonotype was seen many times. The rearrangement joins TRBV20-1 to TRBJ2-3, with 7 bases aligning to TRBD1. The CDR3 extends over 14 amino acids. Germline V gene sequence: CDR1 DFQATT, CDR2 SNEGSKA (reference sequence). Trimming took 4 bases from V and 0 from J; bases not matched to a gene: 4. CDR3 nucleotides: TGCAGTGCTACCCAGGGGGAAAGCACAGATACGCAGTATTTT. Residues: CSATQGESTDTQYF.

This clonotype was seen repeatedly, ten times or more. As DNA, the CDR3 is TGTGCCAGCAGCTTGGAGGGACAGGTCGTCGAGCAGTACTTC. It yields the protein CASSLEGQVVEQYF. V and J are TRBV5-6 and TRBJ2-7; TRBD1 aligns across 8 bases. Germline V gives CDR1 SGHDT, CDR2 YYEEEE. The CDR3 extends over 14 amino acids. Trimming took 0 bases from V and 6 from J; bases not matched to a gene: 5.

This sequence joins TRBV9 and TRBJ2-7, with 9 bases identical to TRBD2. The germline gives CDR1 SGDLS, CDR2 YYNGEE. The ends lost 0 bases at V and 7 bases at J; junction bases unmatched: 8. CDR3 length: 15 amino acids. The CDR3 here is CASSVEGLARGEQYF. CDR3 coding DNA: TGTGCCAGCAGCGTAGAAGGACTAGCGAGAGGAGAGCAGTACTTC.